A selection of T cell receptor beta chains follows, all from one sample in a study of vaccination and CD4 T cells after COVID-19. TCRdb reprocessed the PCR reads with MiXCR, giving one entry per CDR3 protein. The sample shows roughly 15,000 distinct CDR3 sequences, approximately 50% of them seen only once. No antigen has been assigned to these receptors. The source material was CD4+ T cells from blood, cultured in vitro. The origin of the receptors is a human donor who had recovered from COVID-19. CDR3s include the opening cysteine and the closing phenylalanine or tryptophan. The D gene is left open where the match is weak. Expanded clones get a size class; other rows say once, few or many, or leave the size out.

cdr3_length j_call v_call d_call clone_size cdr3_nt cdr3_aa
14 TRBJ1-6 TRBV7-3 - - TGTGCCAGCAGCTTAAGAGGGGGAGGTTCACCCCTCCACTTT CASSLRGGGSPLHF
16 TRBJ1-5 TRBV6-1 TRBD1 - TGTGCCAGCAGTGACAGCTACAGGGGAGGCAATCAGCCCCAGCATTTT CASSDSYRGGNQPQHF
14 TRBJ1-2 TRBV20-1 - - TGCAGTGCGCTAACGGGACTCAAGGGCGGGAGCTACACCTTC CSALTGLKGGSYTF
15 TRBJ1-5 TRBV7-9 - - TGTGCCAGCAGCCCGGGACACCTAGGCAATCAGCCCCAGCATTTT CASSPGHLGNQPQHF
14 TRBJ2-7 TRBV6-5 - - TGTGCCAGCAGTTATCTCAGGAGCTCCTACGAGCAGTACTTC CASSYLRSSYEQYF
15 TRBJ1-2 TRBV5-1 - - TGCGCCAGCAGCTTGGCCCTGGGATGGAGCGATGGCTACACCTTC CASSLALGWSDGYTF
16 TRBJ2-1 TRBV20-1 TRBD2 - TGCAGTGCTAGTCCTTCCCGGGGGGGCTCCTACAATGAGCAGTTCTTC CSASPSRGGSYNEQFF
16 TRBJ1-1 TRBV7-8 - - TGTGCCAGCAGCCGAATTTCTCGGGGCGCGAACACTGAAGCTTTCTTT CASSRISRGANTEAFF
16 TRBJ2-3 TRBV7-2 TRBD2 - TGTGCCAGCAGCCAAAGAGGCGGGGGGTACACAGATACGCAGTATTTT CASSQRGGGYTDTQYF
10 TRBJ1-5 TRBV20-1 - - TGCAGTGTTTCCGATCAGCCCCAGCATTTT CSVSDQPQHF
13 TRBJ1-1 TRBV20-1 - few TGCAGTCCCTTAACCGGGGGAGGCACTGAAGCTTTCTTT CSPLTGGGTEAFF
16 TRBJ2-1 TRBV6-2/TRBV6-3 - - TGTGCCAGCAGTTACTCGAGGCAAAGTCCGGGAAATGAGCAGTTCTTC CASSYSRQSPGNEQFF
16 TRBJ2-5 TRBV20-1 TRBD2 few TGCAGTGCTAGAGATCTAGGTAGCGGGGGGTGGGAGACCCAGTACTTC CSARDLGSGGWETQYF
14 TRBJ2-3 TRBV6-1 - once TGTGCCAGCAGTGAAGCTACAGGAGGGGATACGCAGTATTTT CASSEATGGDTQYF